A single sample gave rise to the 11 T cell receptor beta chains below, sequenced in a study of T cells after yellow fever vaccination. TCRdb re-derived calls from the 5' RACE reads in MiXCR, one entry per CDR3 protein. The table has about 630,000 distinct CDR3 sequences, 9% to 15% seen once. Sequences were derived from PBMCs, sampled on the day of the yellow fever booster vaccination. The receptors were gathered from a man younger than 45 who received the YFV17D yellow fever vaccine.

The chain couples TRBV28 to TRBJ2-5; a weak D match, TRBD1 (5 bases). The length of the CDR3 is 14 residues. Trimming took 6 bases from V and 1 from J, leaving 12 bases between them. Germline CDR1 reads MDHEN; CDR2 reads SYDVKM. This CDR3 is CASSRQLLQETQYF. CDR3 sequence (DNA): TGTGCCAGCAGCCGACAGCTCCTCCAAGAGACCCAGTACTTC.

V usage is TRBV12-3 or TRBV12-4 and J usage is TRBJ1-2; D is undetermined. V was pared by 3 bases and J by 4 bases, with 12 bases between. The CDR3 extends over 14 amino acids. The CDR3 nucleotides are TGTGCCAGCAGTTTGGGCGGAGAGGGCTATGGCTACACCTTC. Amino acids: CASSLGGEGYGYTF.

This clonotype was detected a few times. The chain uses TRBV9 and TRBJ2-1; TRBD2 is a possible D gene (6 bases). CDR3 length equals 16 residues. Germline loops: CDR1 SGDLS, CDR2 YYNGEE. Trimming stripped 3 bases from V and 0 bases from J, with 13 bases between. The CDR3 coding sequence is TGTGCCAGCAGCGACACTAGCAGGAGCTCCTACAATGAGCAGTTCTTC. Protein sequence: CASSDTSRSSYNEQFF.

This clonotype showed up many times. V and J are TRBV5-1 and TRBJ2-2, with D possibly called TRBD1 or TRBD2 (5 bases each). V lost 5 bases and J lost 3, with 11 bases in between. This CDR3 is built from 14 residues. The germline V gene has CDR1 SGHRS and CDR2 YFSETQ. CDR3 DNA sequence: TGCGCCAGCAGGCCTGGGGGTGACACCGGGGAGCTGTTTTTT. Its protein is CASRPGGDTGELFF.

This clonotype has more than one count but fewer than ten. CDR3: CASSLGNQKADTQYF. CDR3 nucleotide sequence: TGTGCCAGCAGCCTCGGAAACCAGAAGGCAGATACGCAGTATTTT. The chain couples TRBV7-2 to TRBJ2-3; D uncertain. Per the germline V gene, CDR1 is SGHTA and CDR2 is FQGNSA. V lost 5 bases and J lost 4, with 16 bases in between. The CDR3 runs 15 residues.

In its sample, this clonotype was seen many times. The rearrangement links TRBV7-2 to TRBJ2-7, with no clear D. V was pared by 2 bases and J by 2 bases, with 4 bases between. This CDR3 has 12 amino acids. Germline-derived CDR1 and CDR2 are SGHTA and FQGNSA. CDR3 sequence: CASSLTTYEQYF. The CDR3 bases are TGTGCCAGCAGCTTAACCACCTACGAGCAGTACTTC.

This clonotype was counted ten times or more. This chain uses TRBV7-2 with TRBJ2-7, with D tentatively TRBD1 (5 bases). The CDR3 extends over 13 amino acids. V was pared by 6 bases and J by 4 bases, with 13 bases between. The V gene's germline CDR1 is SGHTA and CDR2 FQGNSA. CDR3 amino acids: CASSSQGPYEQYF. CDR3 in DNA: TGTGCCAGCAGTTCCCAGGGCCCTTACGAGCAGTACTTC.

The rearrangement uses TRBV7-2 and TRBJ1-3, with TRBD1 as a possible D gene (6 bases). This CDR3 has 15 amino acids. From germline, CDR1 is SGHTA and CDR2 FQGNSA. V lost 2 bases, J lost 3 bases, and 11 bases lay in between. The CDR3, as DNA: TGTGCCAGCAGCTTATCCAGGACAGTTGGAAACACCATATATTTT. This translates into CASSLSRTVGNTIYF.

This clonotype has only a few counts. The chain recombines TRBV3-1 with TRBJ2-1, with TRBD1 identical over 8 bases. CDR1 LGHDT and CDR2 YNNKEL come from the germline V gene (reference sequence). With 3 bases clipped from V and 11 bases from J, the junction kept 18 bases outside the gene matches. The CDR3 has 17 residues. CDR3 in DNA: TGTGCCAGCAGCCATATCTCGGACAGGGAGGATGTGAATAAGCAGTTCTTC. It yields the protein CASSHISDREDVNKQFF.

V is TRBV4-3 and J is TRBJ1-2, with D hard to call. Germline V gene data show CDR1 as LGHNA and CDR2 as YSLEER. The CDR3 length is 16 residues. Trimming removed 2 bases at V and 6 bases at J, with 19 bases between. CDR3 nucleotides: TGCGCCAGCAGCCAAAACTTGAGACGGTATGAAGATGGCTACACCTTC. Translation: CASSQNLRRYEDGYTF.

CDR3 sequence reads: CASSSGGAASYEQYF. CDR3 bases: TGCGCCAGCAGCTCCGGTGGGGCGGCATCCTACGAGCAGTACTTC. J is TRBJ2-7 and V is TRBV5-1; maybe TRBD1 (5 bases). V dropped 3 bases and J dropped 1 base, with 14 bases sitting between them. CDR1 is SGHRS and CDR2 is YFSETQ in the germline V gene. This CDR3 contains 15 residues.